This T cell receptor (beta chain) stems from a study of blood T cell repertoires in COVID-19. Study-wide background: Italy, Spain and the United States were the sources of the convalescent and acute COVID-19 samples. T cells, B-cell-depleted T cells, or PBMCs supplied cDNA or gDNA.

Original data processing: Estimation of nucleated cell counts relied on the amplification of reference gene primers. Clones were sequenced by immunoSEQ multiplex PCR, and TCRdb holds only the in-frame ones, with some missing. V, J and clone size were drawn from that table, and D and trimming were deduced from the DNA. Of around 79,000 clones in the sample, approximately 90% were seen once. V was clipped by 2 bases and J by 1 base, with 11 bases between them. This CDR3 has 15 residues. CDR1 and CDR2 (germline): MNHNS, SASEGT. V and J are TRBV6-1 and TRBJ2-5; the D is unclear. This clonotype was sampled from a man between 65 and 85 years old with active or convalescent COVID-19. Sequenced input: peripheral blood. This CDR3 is CASSEQARIQETQYF. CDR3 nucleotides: TGTGCCAGCAGTGAACAAGCCAGGATCCAAGAGACCCAGTACTTC.